The clone carrying this T cell receptor beta chain has just a few counts. A much larger clone lies a single base off, so this may be a read error. The record originates from a study of read filtering for tumor transcriptome and immune sequencing. The CDR3 consists of 13 residues. Germline CDR1 and CDR2: DFQATT and SNEGSKA (reference sequence). From 350 to 500 ng of RNA, a library with molecular barcoded alpha/delta and beta/gamma adaptors was made. Each CDR3 protein gets one entry after TCRdb re-called the reads with MiXCR. The table records 35,000 to 45,000 distinct CDR3 sequences, around 13% of them present only once.

The sample consisted of a population of CD138-negative cells sorted from bone marrow. This chain connects TRBV20-1 to TRBJ2-7, with a tentative D call TRBD1 (6 bases). The clonotype originates from a donor at least 40 years old with multiple myeloma. Here the CDR3 reads CGASSQGLGEQYF. CDR3 nucleotides: TGCGGTGCTAGTTCACAGGGTCTGGGCGAGCAGTACTTC.